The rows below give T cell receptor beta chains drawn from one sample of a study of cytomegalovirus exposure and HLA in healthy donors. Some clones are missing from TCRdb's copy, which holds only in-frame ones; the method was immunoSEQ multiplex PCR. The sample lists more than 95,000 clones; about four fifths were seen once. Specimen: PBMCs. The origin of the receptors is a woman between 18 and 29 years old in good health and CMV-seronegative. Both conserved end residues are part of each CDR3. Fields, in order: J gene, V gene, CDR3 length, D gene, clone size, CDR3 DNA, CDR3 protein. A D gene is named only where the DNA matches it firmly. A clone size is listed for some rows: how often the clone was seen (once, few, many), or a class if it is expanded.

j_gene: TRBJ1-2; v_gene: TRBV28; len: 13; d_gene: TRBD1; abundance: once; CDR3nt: TGTGCCAGCATTCAGGACAGGGTTTATGGCTACACCTTC; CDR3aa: CASIQDRVYGYTF
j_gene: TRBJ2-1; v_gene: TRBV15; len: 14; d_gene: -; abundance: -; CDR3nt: TGTGCCACCAGCAGAGGCTTGCCGGGTGGTGAGCAGTTCTTC; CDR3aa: CATSRGLPGGEQFF
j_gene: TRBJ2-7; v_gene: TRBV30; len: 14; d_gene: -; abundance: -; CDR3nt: TGTGCCTCCTCGGGTGGGGCGATTTTCGGGGAGCAGTACTTC; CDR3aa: CASSGGAIFGEQYF
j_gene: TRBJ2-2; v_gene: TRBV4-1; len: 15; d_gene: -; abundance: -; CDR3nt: TGCGCCAGCAGTTATGAGGGTAGGGACACCGGGGAGCTGTTTTTT; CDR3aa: CASSYEGRDTGELFF
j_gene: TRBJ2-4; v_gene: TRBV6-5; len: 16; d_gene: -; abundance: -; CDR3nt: TGTGCCAGCAGTTACACAAGAGGGATTACCGGTAGCATTCAGTACTTC; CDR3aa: CASSYTRGITGSIQYF
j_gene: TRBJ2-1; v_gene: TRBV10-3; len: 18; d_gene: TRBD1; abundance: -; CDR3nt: TGTGCCATCAAGCCCTCATCGAATGACAGGGCCATTCGGCATGAGCAGTTCTTC; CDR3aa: CAIKPSSNDRAIRHEQFF
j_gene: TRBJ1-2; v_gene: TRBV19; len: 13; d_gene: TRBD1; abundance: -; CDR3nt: TGTGCCAGTCGGGACAGAAAAACCTATGGCTACACCTTC; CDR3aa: CASRDRKTYGYTF
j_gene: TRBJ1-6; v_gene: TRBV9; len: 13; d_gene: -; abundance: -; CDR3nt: TGTGCCAGCAGCCCCAGACAGGATTCACCCCTCCACTTT; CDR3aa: CASSPRQDSPLHF
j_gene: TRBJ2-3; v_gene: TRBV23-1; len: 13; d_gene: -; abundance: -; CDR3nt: TGCGCCAGCAGTCGGCAGGACACAGATACGCAGTATTTT; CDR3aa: CASSRQDTDTQYF
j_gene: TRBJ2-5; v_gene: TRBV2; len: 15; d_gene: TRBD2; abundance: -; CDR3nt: TGTGCCAGCACCCGACTAGCGGGGGGGCGAGAGACCCAGTACTTC; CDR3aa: CASTRLAGGRETQYF
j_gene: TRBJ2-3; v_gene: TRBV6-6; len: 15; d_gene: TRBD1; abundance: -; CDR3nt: TGTGCCAGCAGTAACGGACAGGCCTTTACAGATACGCAGTATTTT; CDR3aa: CASSNGQAFTDTQYF
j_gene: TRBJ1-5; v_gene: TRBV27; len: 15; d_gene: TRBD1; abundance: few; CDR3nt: TGTGCCAGCGGGGACCGGGACAGGGGGAATCAGCCCCAGCATTTT; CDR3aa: CASGDRDRGNQPQHF
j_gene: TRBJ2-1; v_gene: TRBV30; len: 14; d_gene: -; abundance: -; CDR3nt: TGTGCCATGGGGGGGACAGGTCTCTCCCATGAGCAGTTCTTC; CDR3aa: CAMGGTGLSHEQFF
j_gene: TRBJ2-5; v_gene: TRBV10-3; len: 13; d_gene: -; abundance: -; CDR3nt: TGTGCCATCAGTGATGGGGCCGGGGAGACCCAGTACTTC; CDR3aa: CAISDGAGETQYF
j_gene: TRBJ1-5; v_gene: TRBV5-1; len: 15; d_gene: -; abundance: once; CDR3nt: TGCGCCAGCAGCTTTTCAGGGAATAGCAATCAGCCCCAGCATTTT; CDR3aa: CASSFSGNSNQPQHF
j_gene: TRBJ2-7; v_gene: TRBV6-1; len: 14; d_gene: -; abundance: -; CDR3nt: TGTGCCAGCAGTGGGCGGGGCGGCGCCTACGAGCAGTACTTC; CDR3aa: CASSGRGGAYEQYF
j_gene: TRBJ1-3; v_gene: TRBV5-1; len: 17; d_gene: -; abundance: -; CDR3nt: TGCGCCAGCAGCTTCGCGCATACTCGAGACTCTGGAAACACCATATATTTT; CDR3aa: CASSFAHTRDSGNTIYF
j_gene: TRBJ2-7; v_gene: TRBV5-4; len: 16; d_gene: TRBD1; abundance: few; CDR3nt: TGTGCCAGCAGCGACAAGACAGGGCGGAATAACTACGAGCAGTACTTC; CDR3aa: CASSDKTGRNNYEQYF
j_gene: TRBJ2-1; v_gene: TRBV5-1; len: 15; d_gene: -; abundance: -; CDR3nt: TGCGCCAGCAGCCGGGACTTTAGCTCCTACAATGAGCAGTTCTTC; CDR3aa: CASSRDFSSYNEQFF
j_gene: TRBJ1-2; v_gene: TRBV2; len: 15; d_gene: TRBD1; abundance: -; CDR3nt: TGTGCCAGCACACCCCCGGACAGGTCCTTGGATGGCTACACCTTC; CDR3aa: CASTPPDRSLDGYTF
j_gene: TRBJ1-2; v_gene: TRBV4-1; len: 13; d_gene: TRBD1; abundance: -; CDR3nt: TGCGCCAGCAGCCAAGGACAGGGCTATGGCTACACCTTC; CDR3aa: CASSQGQGYGYTF
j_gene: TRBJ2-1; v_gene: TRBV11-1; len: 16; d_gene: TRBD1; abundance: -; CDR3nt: TGTGCCAGCAGCGGTACAGGGGGCCCAAACTACAATGAGCAGTTCTTC; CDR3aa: CASSGTGGPNYNEQFF
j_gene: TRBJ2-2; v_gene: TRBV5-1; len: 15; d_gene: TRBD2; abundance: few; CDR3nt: TGCGCCAGCAGCTTGACGGCGGGGGACACCGGGGAGCTGTTTTTT; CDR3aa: CASSLTAGDTGELFF
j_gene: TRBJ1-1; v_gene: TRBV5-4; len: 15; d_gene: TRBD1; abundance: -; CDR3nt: TGTGCCAGCAGCACAACAGGGGCTAGGGACACTGAAGCTTTCTTT; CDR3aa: CASSTTGARDTEAFF
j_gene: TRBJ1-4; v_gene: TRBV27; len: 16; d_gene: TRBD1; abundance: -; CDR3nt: TGTGCCAGCAGTAAGCCGGGACAGGGGGCCAATGAAAAACTGTTTTTT; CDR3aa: CASSKPGQGANEKLFF
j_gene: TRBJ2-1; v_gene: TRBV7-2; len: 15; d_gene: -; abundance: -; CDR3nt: TGTGCCAGCAGCTTAGTGACAGGAACCTACAATGAGCAGTTCTTC; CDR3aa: CASSLVTGTYNEQFF
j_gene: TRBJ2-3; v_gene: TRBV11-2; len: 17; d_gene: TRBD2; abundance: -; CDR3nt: TGTGCCAGCAGCTCGGGACTAGCGGGGAGCGGCACAGATACGCAGTATTTT; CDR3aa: CASSSGLAGSGTDTQYF
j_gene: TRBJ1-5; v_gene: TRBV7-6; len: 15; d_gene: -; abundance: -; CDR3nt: TGTGCCAGCAGCTTAGGGGCGGGAGGAGGACAGCCCCAGCATTTT; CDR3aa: CASSLGAGGGQPQHF
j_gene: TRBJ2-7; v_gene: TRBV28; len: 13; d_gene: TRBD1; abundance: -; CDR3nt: TGTGCCAGCAGTTCATACAGGGGCCGCGAGCAGTACTTC; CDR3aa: CASSSYRGREQYF
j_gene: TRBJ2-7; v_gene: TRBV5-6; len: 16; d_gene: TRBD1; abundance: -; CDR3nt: TGTGCCAGCAGCCCGGGACAGGGGGCATTGACCTACGAGCAGTACTTC; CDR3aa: CASSPGQGALTYEQYF
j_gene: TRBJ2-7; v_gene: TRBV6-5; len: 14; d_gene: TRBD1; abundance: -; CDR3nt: TGTGCCAGCAGTTCGAGAACAGGGGTGGACGAGCAGTACTTC; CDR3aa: CASSSRTGVDEQYF
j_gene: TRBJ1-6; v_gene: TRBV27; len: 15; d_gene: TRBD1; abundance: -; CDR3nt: TGTGCCAGCAGTCCGACAGGGGCCAATAATTCACCCCTCCACTTT; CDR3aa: CASSPTGANNSPLHF
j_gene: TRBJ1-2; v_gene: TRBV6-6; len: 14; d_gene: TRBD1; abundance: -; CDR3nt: TGTGCCAGCAGTCATCGACAGGGGGTTGATGGCTACACCTTC; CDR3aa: CASSHRQGVDGYTF
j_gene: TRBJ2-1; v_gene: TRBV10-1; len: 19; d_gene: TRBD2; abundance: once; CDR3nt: TGCGCCAGCAGCCAGGGGACTAGCGGGGGACCCAGCTCCTACAATGAGCAGTTCTTC; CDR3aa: CASSQGTSGGPSSYNEQFF
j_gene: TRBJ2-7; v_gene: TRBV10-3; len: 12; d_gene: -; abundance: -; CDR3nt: TGTGCCATCAGTGAGTCGGGCCCTGAGCAGTACTTC; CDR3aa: CAISESGPEQYF
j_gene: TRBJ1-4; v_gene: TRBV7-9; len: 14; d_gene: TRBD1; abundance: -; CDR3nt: TGTGCCAGCAGCGCGGGACAGAGTAATGAAAAACTGTTTTTT; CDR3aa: CASSAGQSNEKLFF
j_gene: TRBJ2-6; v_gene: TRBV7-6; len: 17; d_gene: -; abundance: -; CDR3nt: TGTGCCAGCAGCGGAGAGGTCCGCCCCTCTGGGGCCAACGTCCTGACTTTC; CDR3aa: CASSGEVRPSGANVLTF
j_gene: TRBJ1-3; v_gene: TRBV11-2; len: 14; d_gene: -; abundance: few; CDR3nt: TGTGCCAGCATCGATACAGGGCGCGGAAACACCATATATTTT; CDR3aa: CASIDTGRGNTIYF
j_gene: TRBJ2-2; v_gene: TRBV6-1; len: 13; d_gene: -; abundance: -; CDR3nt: TGTGCCAGCAGTGTTAAGAACACCGGGGAGCTGTTTTTT; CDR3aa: CASSVKNTGELFF
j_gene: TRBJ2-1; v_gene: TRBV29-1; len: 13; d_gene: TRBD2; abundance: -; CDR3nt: TGCAGTGTTGCTCCCCGTCTAGCGGGGGACGCGTTCTTC; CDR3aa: CSVAPRLAGDAFF
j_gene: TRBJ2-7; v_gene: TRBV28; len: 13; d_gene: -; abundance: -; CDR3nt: TGTGCCAGCAGTTTAGCCCTCGGCTACGAGCAGTACTTC; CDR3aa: CASSLALGYEQYF
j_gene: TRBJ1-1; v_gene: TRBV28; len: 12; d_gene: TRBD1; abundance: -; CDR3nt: TGTGCCAGCAATTTGGACAGGGCTGAAGCTTTCTTT; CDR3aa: CASNLDRAEAFF
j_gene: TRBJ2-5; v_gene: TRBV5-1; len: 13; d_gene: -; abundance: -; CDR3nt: TGCGCCAGCAGCTTAAAAGACAGAGAGACCCAGTACTTC; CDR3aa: CASSLKDRETQYF
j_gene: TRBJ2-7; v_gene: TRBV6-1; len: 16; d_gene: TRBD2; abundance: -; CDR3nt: TGTGCCAGCAGTGCGTGGACTAGCGGGGGGGCCACCGAGCAGTACTTC; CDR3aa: CASSAWTSGGATEQYF
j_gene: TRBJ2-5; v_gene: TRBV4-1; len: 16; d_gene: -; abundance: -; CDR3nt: TGCGCCAGCAGCCAAGTCCCAGGTCCGAGCACAGAGACCCAGTACTTC; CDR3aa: CASSQVPGPSTETQYF
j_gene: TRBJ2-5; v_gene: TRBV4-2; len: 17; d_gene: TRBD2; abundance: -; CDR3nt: TGTGCCAGCAGCCAAGATGCCAGCGGGGGGGCCCGTGGGACCCAGTACTTC; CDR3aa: CASSQDASGGARGTQYF
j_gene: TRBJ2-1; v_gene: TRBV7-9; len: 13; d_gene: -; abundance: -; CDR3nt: TGTGCCAGCAGCTTCTACCAATACAATGAGCAGTTCTTC; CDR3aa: CASSFYQYNEQFF
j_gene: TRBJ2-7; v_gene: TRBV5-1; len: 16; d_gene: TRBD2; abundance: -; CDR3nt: TGCGCCAGCAGCCCTTCCGGGGTGGTAGCGGGGGCCCAGCAGTACTTC; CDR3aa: CASSPSGVVAGAQQYF
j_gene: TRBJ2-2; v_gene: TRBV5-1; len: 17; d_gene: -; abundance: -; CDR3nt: TGCGCCAGCAGCTTGGAGGCTTCAGGGTCGTTTGGCGGGGAGCTGTTTTTT; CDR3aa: CASSLEASGSFGGELFF
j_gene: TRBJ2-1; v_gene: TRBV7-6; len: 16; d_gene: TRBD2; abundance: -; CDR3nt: TGTGCCAGCAGCTTAGACAGCGGGGTATCCTACAATGAGCAGTTCTTC; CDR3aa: CASSLDSGVSYNEQFF
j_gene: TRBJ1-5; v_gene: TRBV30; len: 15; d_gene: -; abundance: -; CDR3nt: TGTGCCTGGAGTGTAGGTGCGGCGGGCGATCAGCCCCAGCATTTT; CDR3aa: CAWSVGAAGDQPQHF
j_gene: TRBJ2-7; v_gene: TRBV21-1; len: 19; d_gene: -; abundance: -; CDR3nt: TGTGCCAGCAGCAAGCAAACTCTGTGTTCAGCCAGGTCCGTCTACGAGCAGTACTTC; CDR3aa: CASSKQTLCSARSVYEQYF
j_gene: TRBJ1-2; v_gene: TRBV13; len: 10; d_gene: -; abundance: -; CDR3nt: TGTGCCAGCAGCGAGGCGGCCTACACCTTC; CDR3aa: CASSEAAYTF
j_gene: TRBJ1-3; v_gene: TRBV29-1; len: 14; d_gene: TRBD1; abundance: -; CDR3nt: TGCAGCGCCACCGACAGGGACTCTGGAAACACCATATATTTT; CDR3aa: CSATDRDSGNTIYF
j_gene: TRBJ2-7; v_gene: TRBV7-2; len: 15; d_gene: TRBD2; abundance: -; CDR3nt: TGTGCCAGCAGCTTAGCCCTAGCGGGGGGGCACGAGCAGTACTTC; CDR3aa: CASSLALAGGHEQYF
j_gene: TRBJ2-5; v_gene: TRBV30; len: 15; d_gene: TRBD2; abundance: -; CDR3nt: TGTGCCTGGAGTGTAGGATCTAGCGGGGGAGAGACCCAGTACTTC; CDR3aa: CAWSVGSSGGETQYF
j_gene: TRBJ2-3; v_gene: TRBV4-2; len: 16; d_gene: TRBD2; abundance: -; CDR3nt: TGTGCCAGCAGCCAAGATCGGGGGGGAGGCGCAGATACGCAGTATTTT; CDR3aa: CASSQDRGGGADTQYF
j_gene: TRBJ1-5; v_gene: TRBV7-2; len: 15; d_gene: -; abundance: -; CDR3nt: TGTGCCAGCAGCTTCATGGGGGGGAGGAATCAGCCCCAGCATTTT; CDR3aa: CASSFMGGRNQPQHF
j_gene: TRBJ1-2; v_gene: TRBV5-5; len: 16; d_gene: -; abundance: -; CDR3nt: TGTGCCAGCAGCTCTGCCGTCGTGGGAGGTGTCTATGGCTACACCTTC; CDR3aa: CASSSAVVGGVYGYTF